The rows below give T cell receptor beta chains drawn from one sample of a study of graft-versus-host responses after intestinal transplantation. TCRdb's copy holds only in-frame clones and misses some; the assay was immunoSEQ multiplex PCR. This sample carries approximately 74,000 clones, around 92% of them seen once, and the ten largest clones take 0.65% to 0.75%. The specimen comprised PBMCs, sampled 98 days after intestinal transplantation. These receptors were obtained from a human patient who received an intestinal transplant, so some T cells may come from the graft donor. CDR3s include the opening cysteine and the closing phenylalanine or tryptophan. The D gene is left open where the match is weak. Rows give clone size only sometimes, using once, few, many, or a class for an expanded clone.

>-|-|TRBV10-1|TRBJ1-5
TGCGCCAGCAGTGAGTTAGAGGGGACGGTTAGGGATCAGCCCCAGCATTTT
CASSELEGTVRDQPQHF
>-|-|TRBV19|TRBJ1-2
TGTGCCAGTAGTGTTAGGGCCTATGGCTACACCTTC
CASSVRAYGYTF
>TRBD1|-|TRBV7-2|TRBJ1-2
TGTGCCAGCAGCTTGGGACCCCGGGACAGGGGGGGCGGCTACACCTTC
CASSLGPRDRGGGYTF
>TRBD1|-|TRBV6-1|TRBJ1-4
TGTGCCAGCAGTGAAGGGACAGGGGGACTTAATGAAAAACTGTTTTTT
CASSEGTGGLNEKLFF
>-|-|TRBV5-6|TRBJ1-3
TGTGCCAGCAGCTTGGTACCTGCCAGCTCTGGAAACACCATATATTTT
CASSLVPASSGNTIYF
>-|-|TRBV10-3|TRBJ1-1
TGTGCCATCAGTCCAGGGAATGAAGCTTTCTTT
CAISPGNEAFF
>TRBD1|-|TRBV27|TRBJ1-1
TGTGCCAGCAGTTTCAACAGGGGGCAGGACACTGAAGCTTTCTTT
CASSFNRGQDTEAFF
>TRBD1|-|TRBV5-4|TRBJ1-3
TGTGCCAGCAGCGGACAGGGTAAAAACACCATATATTTT
CASSGQGKNTIYF
>-|-|TRBV6-1|TRBJ1-3
TGTGCCAGCAGGGGGACGGACTCTGGAAACACCATATATTTT
CASRGTDSGNTIYF
>-|-|TRBV27|TRBJ2-3
TGTGCCAGCAGTTTCCTAGATACGCAGTATTTT
CASSFLDTQYF
>TRBD2|-|TRBV5-1|TRBJ2-1
TGCGCCAGCAGCTTGGGTGGCGGGGGGGAGAATGAGCAGTTCTTC
CASSLGGGGENEQFF
>-|-|TRBV6-5|TRBJ2-1
TGTGCCAGCAGTTACTCTACCGGATTCTCCTACAATGAGCAGTTCTTC
CASSYSTGFSYNEQFF
>-|once|TRBV19|TRBJ1-1
TGTGCCAGTAGATTATCCACTGAAGCTTTCTTT
CASRLSTEAFF
>TRBD2|-|TRBV9|TRBJ2-5
TGTGCCAGCAGCGTAGGACTAGCGGGGGGGCCGGAGACCCAGTACTTC
CASSVGLAGGPETQYF
>-|-|TRBV11-1|TRBJ2-1
TGTGCCAGCAGCTTAGGGACCGTGCATTACAATGAGCAGTTCTTC
CASSLGTVHYNEQFF
>-|-|TRBV4-2|TRBJ1-5
TGTGCCAGCAGCCAACCATCCGGGAGGGACGTCTTCAATCAGCCCCAGCATTTT
CASSQPSGRDVFNQPQHF
>-|-|TRBV4-1|TRBJ1-2
TGCGCCAGCAGCCAAGGGACAGTCGGCTACACCTTC
CASSQGTVGYTF
>-|-|TRBV2|TRBJ2-1
TGTGCCAGCAGGCGTAATGAGCAGTTCTTC
CASRRNEQFF
>-|-|TRBV6-1|TRBJ1-1
TGTGCCAGCAGTGATGGGGCAACCGGGCCTCGAAACACTGAAGCTTTCTTT
CASSDGATGPRNTEAFF
>-|-|TRBV13|TRBJ2-5
TGTGCCAGCAGCTCCAAGGACGGGACCGTTCCCCAAGAGACCCAGTACTTC
CASSSKDGTVPQETQYF
>-|few|TRBV6-5|TRBJ2-5
TGTGCCAGCAGTTACTGGGGTAGCGGCCAAGAGACCCAGTACTTC
CASSYWGSGQETQYF
>TRBD1|-|TRBV5-1|TRBJ2-7
TGCGCCAGCAGCTTCGGACAGGGGGCCAACGAGCAGTACTTC
CASSFGQGANEQYF
>-|-|TRBV19|TRBJ2-1
TGTGCCAGTAGTGGTGGGATCTACAATGAGCAGTTCTTC
CASSGGIYNEQFF
>-|-|TRBV5-8|TRBJ2-7
TGTGCCAGCAGCTTAGGCCTAGGTAAAAACGAGCAGTACTTC
CASSLGLGKNEQYF
>-|-|TRBV6-1|TRBJ2-7
TGTGCCAGCAGTGAAGACGGGCGCTACGAGCAGTACTTC
CASSEDGRYEQYF
>-|-|TRBV5-4|TRBJ1-3
TGTGCCAGCAGCTTGGAACCCTCTTTCCCCATATCTGGAAACACCATATATTTT
CASSLEPSFPISGNTIYF
>TRBD1|-|TRBV6-1|TRBJ2-3
TGTGCCAGCAGTGGGTTTATGGGACAGGGGGCAGATACGCAGTATTTT
CASSGFMGQGADTQYF
>-|-|TRBV6-5|TRBJ2-7
TGTGCCAGCAAACTTAGACTAGATATCTCCTACGAGCAGTACTTC
CASKLRLDISYEQYF
>-|-|TRBV6-4|TRBJ2-2
TGTGCCAGCAGTAAACTGGGACTGACCGGGGAGCTGTTTTTT
CASSKLGLTGELFF
>TRBD1|-|TRBV18|TRBJ1-6
TGTGCCAGCGCCCCCGGGACAGGGGTTCTTAATTCACCCCTCCACTTT
CASAPGTGVLNSPLHF
>-|-|TRBV11-3|TRBJ2-6
TGTGCCAGCAGCTGTAATATCAAGCAACAAAGTCGGGCCAACGTCCTGACTTTC
CASSCNIKQQSRANVLTF